In its sample, the clone carrying this T cell receptor (beta chain) was seen many times. Antigen specificity is unknown. V was cut by 4 bases and J by 7 bases, with 10 bases left in between. The CDR3 contains 12 residues. Germline assignment: CDR1 KGHSH and CDR2 LQKENI. This record belongs to a study of OX40 agonist ivuxolimab in advanced cancers. On the study more broadly: As their treatment, patients were administered ivuxolimab, an agonistic anti-OX40 (CD134) antibody. Each patient was given ivuxolimab into a vein every 2 weeks, at 0.01 to 10 mg/kg. A mean age of roughly 60 years, range roughly 20 to 85, was recorded, and roughly 83% were male. Overall study results and limits: Low normalized T-cell clonal expansion was additionally recorded for some nonresponders.

Sequenced by immunoSEQ multiplex PCR; TCRdb stores in-frame clones only, minus some. The sample records around 72,000 clones, around 82% being singletons. The gene calls are TRBV18 and TRBJ1-2; weak D call: TRBD1 (6 bases). The receptor comes from an adult with an advanced solid tumor such as melanoma, head and neck, liver or kidney cancer. The sequences come from CD4+ or CD8+ T cells sorted from blood, collected in a trial of the OX40 agonist ivuxolimab. The CDR3 region is CASSQYRAGYTF. Here the CDR3 DNA reads TGTGCCAGCTCACAGTACAGGGCTGGCTACACCTTC.